The present T cell receptor beta chain was sequenced within a study of naive and memory T cell subsets. A UMI-containing oligonucleotide was joined by 3' ligation to the TCR cDNA template. Amplification of ligated cDNA took four PCR rounds with SP2 and nested alpha and beta constant primers. TCRdb passed the 5' RACE reads through MiXCR, listing each CDR3 protein once. Found here are about 56,000 distinct CDR3 sequences, around 7.3% of them singletons; the top ten hold over 8%. This clonotype was seen ten or more times. The CDR3 totals 14 residues. J gave up 8 bases and V 3 bases, and 9 bases lay outside the gene matches. Germline CDR1 reads SEHNR; CDR2 reads FQNEAQ (reference sequence).

This TCR was recovered from a female donor in good health. V and J are TRBV7-9 and TRBJ1-2, with TRBD1 matching 7 bases. The CDR3 nucleotides read TGTGCCAGCAGCTTGGATTTGGCAGGGGGAGGCTACACCTTC. Translated: CASSLDLAGGGYTF.